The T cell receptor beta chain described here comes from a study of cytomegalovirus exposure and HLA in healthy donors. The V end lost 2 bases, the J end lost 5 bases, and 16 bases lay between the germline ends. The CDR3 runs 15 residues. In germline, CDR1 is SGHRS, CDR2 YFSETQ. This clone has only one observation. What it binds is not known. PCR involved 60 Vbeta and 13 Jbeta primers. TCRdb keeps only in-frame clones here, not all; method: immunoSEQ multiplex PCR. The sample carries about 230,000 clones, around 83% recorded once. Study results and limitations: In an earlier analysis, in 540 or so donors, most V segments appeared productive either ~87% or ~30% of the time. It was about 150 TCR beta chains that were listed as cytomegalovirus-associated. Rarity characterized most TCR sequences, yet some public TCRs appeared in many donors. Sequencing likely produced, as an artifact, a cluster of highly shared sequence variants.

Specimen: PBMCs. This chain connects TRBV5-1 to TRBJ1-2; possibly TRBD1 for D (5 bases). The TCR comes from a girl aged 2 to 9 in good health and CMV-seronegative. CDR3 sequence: CASSLSQSREYGYTF. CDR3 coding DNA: TGCGCCAGCAGCTTATCTCAGTCCAGGGAATATGGCTACACCTTC.